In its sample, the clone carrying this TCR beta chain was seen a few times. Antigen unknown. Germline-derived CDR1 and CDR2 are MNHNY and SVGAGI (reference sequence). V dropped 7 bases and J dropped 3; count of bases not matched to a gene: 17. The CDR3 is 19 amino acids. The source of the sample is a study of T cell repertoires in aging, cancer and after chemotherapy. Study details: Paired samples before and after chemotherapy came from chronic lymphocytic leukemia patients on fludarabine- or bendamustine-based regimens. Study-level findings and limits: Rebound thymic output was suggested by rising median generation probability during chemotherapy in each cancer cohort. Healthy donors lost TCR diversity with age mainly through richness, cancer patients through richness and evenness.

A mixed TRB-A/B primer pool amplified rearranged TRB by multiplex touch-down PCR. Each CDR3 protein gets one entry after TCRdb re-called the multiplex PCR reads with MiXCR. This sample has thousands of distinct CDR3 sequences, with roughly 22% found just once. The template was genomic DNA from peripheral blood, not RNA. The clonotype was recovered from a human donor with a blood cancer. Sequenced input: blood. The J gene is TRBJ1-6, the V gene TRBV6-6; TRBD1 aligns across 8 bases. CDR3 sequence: CASTDRGQGIQYYNSPLHF. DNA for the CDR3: TGTGCCAGCACCGACAGGGGACAAGGAATCCAATACTATAATTCACCCCTCCACTTT.